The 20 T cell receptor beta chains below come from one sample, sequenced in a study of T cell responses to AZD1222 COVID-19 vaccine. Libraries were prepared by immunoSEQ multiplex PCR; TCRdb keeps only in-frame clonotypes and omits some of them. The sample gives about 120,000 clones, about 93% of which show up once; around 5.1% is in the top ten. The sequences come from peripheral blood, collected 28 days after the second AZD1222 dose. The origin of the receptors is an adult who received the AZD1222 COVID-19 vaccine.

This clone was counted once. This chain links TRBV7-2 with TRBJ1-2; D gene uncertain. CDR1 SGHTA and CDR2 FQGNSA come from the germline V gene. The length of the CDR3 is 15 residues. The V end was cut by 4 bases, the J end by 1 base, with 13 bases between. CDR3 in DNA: TGTGCCAGCAGCTCCCGACGGATCTATAACTATGGCTACACCTTC. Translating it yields CASSSRRIYNYGYTF.

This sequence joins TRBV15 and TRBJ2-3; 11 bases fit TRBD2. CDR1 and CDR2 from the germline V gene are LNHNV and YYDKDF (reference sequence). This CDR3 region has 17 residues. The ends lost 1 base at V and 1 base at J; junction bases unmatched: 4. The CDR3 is CATSRVLAGGGTDTQYF. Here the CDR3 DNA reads TGTGCCACCAGCAGAGTCCTAGCGGGAGGCGGCACAGATACGCAGTATTTT.

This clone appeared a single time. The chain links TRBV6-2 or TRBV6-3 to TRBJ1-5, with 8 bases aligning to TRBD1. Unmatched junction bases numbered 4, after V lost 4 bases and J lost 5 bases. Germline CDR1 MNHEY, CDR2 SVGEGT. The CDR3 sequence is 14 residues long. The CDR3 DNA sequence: TGTGCCAGCAGTTCCCAGGGGGCCTATCAGCCCCAGCATTTT. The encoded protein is CASSSQGAYQPQHF.

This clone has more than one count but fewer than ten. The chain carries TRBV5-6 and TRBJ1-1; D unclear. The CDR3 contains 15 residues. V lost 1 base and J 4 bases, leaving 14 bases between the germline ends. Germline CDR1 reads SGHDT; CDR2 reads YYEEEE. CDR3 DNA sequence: TGTGCCAGCAGCTTGCGAGGGAGTCAGGCCACTGAAGCTTTCTTT. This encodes CASSLRGSQATEAFF.

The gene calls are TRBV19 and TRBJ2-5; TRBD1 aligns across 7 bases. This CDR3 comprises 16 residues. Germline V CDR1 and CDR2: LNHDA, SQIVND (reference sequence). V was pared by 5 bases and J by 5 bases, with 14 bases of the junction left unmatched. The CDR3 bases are TGTGCCAGTAGTTCGGGACAGCAATTATCTCGGGAGACCCAGTACTTC. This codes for CASSSGQQLSRETQYF.

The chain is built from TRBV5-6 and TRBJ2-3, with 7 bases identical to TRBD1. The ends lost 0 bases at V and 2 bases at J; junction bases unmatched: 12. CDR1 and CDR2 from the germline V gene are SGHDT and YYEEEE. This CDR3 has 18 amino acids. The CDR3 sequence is CASSLGVVHDRVTDTQYF. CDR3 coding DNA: TGTGCCAGCAGCTTGGGAGTTGTTCATGACAGGGTCACAGATACGCAGTATTTT. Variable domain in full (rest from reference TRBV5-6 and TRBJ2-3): DAGVTQSPTHLIKTRGQQVTLRCSPKSGHDTVSWYQQALGQGPQFIFQYYEEEERQRGNFPDRFSGHQFPNYSSELNVNALLLGDSALYLCASSLGVVHDRVTDTQYFGPGTRLTVL.

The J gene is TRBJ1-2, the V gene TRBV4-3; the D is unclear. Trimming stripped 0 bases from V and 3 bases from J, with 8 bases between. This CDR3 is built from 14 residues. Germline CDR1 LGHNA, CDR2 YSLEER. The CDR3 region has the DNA TGCGCCAGCAGCCAAGACGGGCAGTACTATGGCTACACCTTC. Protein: CASSQDGQYYGYTF.

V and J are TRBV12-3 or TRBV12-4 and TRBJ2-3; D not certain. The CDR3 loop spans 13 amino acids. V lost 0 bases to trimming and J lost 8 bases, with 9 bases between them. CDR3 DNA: TGTGCCAGCAGTTTAGCCAGCTCAGGTACGCAGTATTTT. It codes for CASSLASSGTQYF.

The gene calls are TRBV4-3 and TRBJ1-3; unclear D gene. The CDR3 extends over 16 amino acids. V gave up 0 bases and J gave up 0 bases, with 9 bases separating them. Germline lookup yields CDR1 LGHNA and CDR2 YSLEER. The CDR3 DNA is TGCGCCAGCAGCCAAGACATACTCCGCTCTGGAAACACCATATATTTT. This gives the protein CASSQDILRSGNTIYF.

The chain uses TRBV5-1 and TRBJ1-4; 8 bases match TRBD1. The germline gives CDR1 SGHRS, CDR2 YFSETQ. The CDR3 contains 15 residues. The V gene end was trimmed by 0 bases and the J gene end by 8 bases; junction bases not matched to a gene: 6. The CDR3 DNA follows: TGCGCCAGCAGCTTGGCAGGGGGCCGTATGGAAAAACTGTTTTTT. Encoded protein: CASSLAGGRMEKLFF. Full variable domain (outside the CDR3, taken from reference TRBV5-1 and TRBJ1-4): KAGVTQTPRYLIKTRGQQVTLSCSPISGHRSVSWYQQTPGQGLQFLFEYFSETQRNKGNFPGRFSGRQFSNSRSEMNVSTLELGDSALYLCASSLAGGRMEKLFFGSGTQLSVL.

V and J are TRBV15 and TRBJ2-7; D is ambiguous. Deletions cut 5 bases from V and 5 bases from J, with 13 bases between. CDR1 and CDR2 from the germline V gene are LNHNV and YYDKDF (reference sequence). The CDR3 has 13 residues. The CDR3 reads CATSPENLNEQYF. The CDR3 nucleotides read TGTGCCACCAGCCCCGAAAACCTCAACGAGCAGTACTTC. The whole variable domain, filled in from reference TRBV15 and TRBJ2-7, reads DAMVIQNPRYQVTQFGKPVTLSCSQTLNHNVMYWYQQKSSQAPKLLFHYYDKDFNNEADTPDNFQSRRPNTSFCFLDIRSPGLGDTAMYLCATSPENLNEQYFGPGTRLTVT.

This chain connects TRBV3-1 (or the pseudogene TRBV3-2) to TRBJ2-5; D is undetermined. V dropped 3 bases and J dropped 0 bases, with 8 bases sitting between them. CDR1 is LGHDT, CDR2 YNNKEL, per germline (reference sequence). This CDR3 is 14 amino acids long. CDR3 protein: CASSQTQYQETQYF. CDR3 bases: TGTGCCAGCAGCCAGACCCAGTACCAAGAGACCCAGTACTTC.

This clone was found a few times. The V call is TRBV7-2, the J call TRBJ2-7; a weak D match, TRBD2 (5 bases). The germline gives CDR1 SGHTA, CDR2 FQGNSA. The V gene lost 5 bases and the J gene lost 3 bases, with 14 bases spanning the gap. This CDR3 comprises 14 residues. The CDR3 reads CASSPGGLNYEQYF. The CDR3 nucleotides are TGTGCCAGCAGCCCCGGAGGCCTTAACTACGAGCAGTACTTC.

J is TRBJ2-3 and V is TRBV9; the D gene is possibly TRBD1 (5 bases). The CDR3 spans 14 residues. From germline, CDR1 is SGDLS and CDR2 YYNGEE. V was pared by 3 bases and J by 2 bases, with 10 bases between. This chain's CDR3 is CASSEGDPTDTQYF. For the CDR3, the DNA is TGTGCCAGCAGCGAAGGGGATCCCACAGATACGCAGTATTTT.

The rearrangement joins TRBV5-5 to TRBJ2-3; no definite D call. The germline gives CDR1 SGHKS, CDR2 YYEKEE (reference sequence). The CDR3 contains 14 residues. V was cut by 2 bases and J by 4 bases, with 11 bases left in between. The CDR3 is CASSFPVAPDTQYF. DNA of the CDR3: TGTGCCAGCAGCTTCCCTGTAGCCCCAGATACGCAGTATTTT. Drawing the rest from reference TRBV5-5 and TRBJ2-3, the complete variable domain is DAGVTQSPTHLIKTRGQQVTLRCSPISGHKSVSWYQQVLGQGPQFIFQYYEKEERGRGNFPDRFSARQFPNYSSELNVNALLLGDSALYLCASSFPVAPDTQYFGPGTRLTVL.

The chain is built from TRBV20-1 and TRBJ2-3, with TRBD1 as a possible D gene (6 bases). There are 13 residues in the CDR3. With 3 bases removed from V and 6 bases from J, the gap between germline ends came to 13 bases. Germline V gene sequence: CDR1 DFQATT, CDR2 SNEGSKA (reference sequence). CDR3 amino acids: CSASFQGSDTQYF. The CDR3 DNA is TGCAGTGCTAGTTTTCAGGGGTCCGATACGCAGTATTTT.

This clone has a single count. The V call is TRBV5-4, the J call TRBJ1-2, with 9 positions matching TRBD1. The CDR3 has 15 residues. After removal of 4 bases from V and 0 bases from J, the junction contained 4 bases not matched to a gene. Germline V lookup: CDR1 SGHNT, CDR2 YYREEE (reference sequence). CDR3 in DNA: TGTGCCAGCAGCCCAGGACAGGGGACTAACTATGGCTACACCTTC. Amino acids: CASSPGQGTNYGYTF.

CDR3 nucleotide sequence: TGTGCCAGCAGTTCGAGGGTCGAGCAGTACTTC. Its translation: CASSSRVEQYF. V usage is TRBV27 and J usage is TRBJ2-7, with D perhaps matching TRBD2 (5 bases). The germline V gene has CDR1 MNHEY and CDR2 SMNVEV (reference sequence). V lost 4 bases, J lost 6 bases, and 7 bases lay in between. The CDR3 is 11 residues long.

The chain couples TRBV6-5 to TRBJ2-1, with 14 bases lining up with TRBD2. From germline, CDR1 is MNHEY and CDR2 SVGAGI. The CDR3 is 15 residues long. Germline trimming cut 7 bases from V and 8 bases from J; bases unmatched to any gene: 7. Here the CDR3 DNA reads TGTGCCAGCACCGGACTAGCGGGGGGCAACGATGAGCAGTTCTTC. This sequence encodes CASTGLAGGNDEQFF.

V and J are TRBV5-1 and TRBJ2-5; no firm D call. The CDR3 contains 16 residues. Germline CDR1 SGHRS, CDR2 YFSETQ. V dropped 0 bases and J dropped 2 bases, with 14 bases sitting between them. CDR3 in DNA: TGCGCCAGCAGCTTGGCCGCTACCTTCGGGCAAGAGACCCAGTACTTC. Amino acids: CASSLAATFGQETQYF.